Sequencing of this T cell receptor (beta chain) was carried out in a study of CD8 T cells in ankylosing spondylitis. V lost 0 bases to trimming and J lost 9 bases; unmatched junction nucleotides: 3. CDR3 size: 14 residues. Germline V gives CDR1 SGDLS, CDR2 YYNGEE. It was by quantitative 5'-RACE with molecular barcodes that TCR beta libraries were made. TCRdb called the 5' RACE reads again in MiXCR, with one record for every CDR3 protein. The table lists approximately 45,000 distinct CDR3 sequences, about 4.2% of them singletons. This clonotype was detected ten times or more. The antigen is unknown. Overall study results and limits: Apparently characteristic of ankylosing spondylitis blood was a TCR beta motif (under ten highly homologous variants).

The sequenced material came from blood, either unsorted or a sorted T cell fraction (not recorded which). The receptor comes from a female donor with ankylosing spondylitis or in good health (not recorded which). This chain links TRBV9 with TRBJ2-1; 10 bases are a match to TRBD2. In DNA form, the CDR3 reads TGTGCCAGCAGCGTAGCGGGACTAGCGCCTGAGCAGTTCTTC. This codes for CASSVAGLAPEQFF.